The T cell receptor beta chain under discussion was sequenced for a study of shared clonotypes between healthy human individuals. Findings of the study overall: Memory subsets generally showed lower estimated richness than naive subsets.

The germline gives CDR1 DFQATT, CDR2 SNEGSKA (reference sequence). V was pared by 3 bases and J by 3 bases, with 4 bases between. The CDR3 runs to 11 residues. The repertoire was sequenced with immunoSEQ multiplex PCR; TCRdb's copy has only in-frame clones and lacks some. The sample includes about 2 million clones, approximately 95% of them seen just once. A note on this clone: Its matching antigen is unknown. Other DNA sequences in the sample encode the same CDR3.

Sequenced: naive CD4+ T cells sorted from blood. Subset meaning: CD45RA+ positively selected. The chain couples TRBV20-1 to TRBJ2-3; D is unclear. The sequence was obtained from a man younger than 35 in good health. The DNA of the CDR3 is TGCAGTGCTAGCTCAACAGATACGCAGTATTTT. Its protein is CSASSTDTQYF.